The 30 T cell receptor beta chains presented below share a single source sample, sequenced in a study of cytomegalovirus exposure and HLA in healthy donors. Use of 60 Vbeta and 13 Jbeta primers characterized the PCR. Measured with immunoSEQ multiplex PCR; TCRdb has only the in-frame clones, and not every one. This table has about 160,000 clones, approximately 85% appearing once. Sequencing was done on a sample of PBMCs. Source of these receptors: a man aged 18-30 years in good health and CMV-seropositive.

The rearrangement uses TRBV6-1 and TRBJ2-7; a weak D match, TRBD1 (7 bases). The germline V and J ends were trimmed by 4 bases and 6 bases, with 22 bases remaining between them. The germline gives CDR1 MNHNS, CDR2 SASEGT. The CDR3 is made up of 16 amino acids. The CDR3: CASSVGIEGARGEQYF. CDR3 nucleotides: TGTGCCAGCAGTGTTGGGATTGAGGGGGCGCGGGGCGAGCAGTACTTC.

This chain connects TRBV5-1 to TRBJ2-1, with D uncertain. The CDR3 is made up of 13 amino acids. Trimming took off 5 bases at V and 5 bases at J, with 11 bases between the two ends. Germline V gene lookup returns CDR1 SGHRS and CDR2 YFSETQ. DNA of the CDR3: TGCGCCAGCAGTTCTGACAACGACAATGAGCAGTTCTTC. Residues: CASSSDNDNEQFF.

The chain has TRBV6-5 and TRBJ2-5, with 8 positions matching TRBD1. Unmatched junction bases numbered 4, after V lost 2 bases and J lost 5 bases. There are 14 residues in the CDR3. Germline-derived CDR1 and CDR2 are MNHEY and SVGAGI. DNA for the CDR3: TGTGCCAGCAGTTACCCGGACAGGGTGGAGACCCAGTACTTC. As protein: CASSYPDRVETQYF.

This sequence joins TRBV6-1 and TRBJ1-1; 7 nucleotides line up with TRBD1. CDR1 and CDR2 from the germline V gene are MNHNS and SASEGT. The CDR3 sequence is 13 residues long. After removal of 6 bases from V and 0 bases from J, the junction contained 1 base not matched to a gene. The CDR3 here is CASRQGLNTEAFF. DNA of the CDR3: TGTGCCAGCAGACAGGGGTTGAACACTGAAGCTTTCTTT.

This chain connects TRBV28 to TRBJ2-7; 13 positions match TRBD2. V was pared by 4 bases and J by 6 bases, with 3 bases of the junction left unmatched. This CDR3 region has 14 residues. The germline V gene encodes CDR1 MDHEN and CDR2 SYDVKM. CDR3 sequence: CASSWGLAGSEQYF. The CDR3 DNA reads as TGTGCCAGCAGTTGGGGACTAGCGGGAAGCGAGCAGTACTTC.

The J gene is TRBJ2-7, the V gene TRBV19, with 7 bases that match TRBD2. CDR3 length: 15 amino acids. Germline V lookup: CDR1 LNHDA, CDR2 SQIVND (reference sequence). The V segment lost 3 bases and the J segment 1 base; nucleotides outside the gene matches: 6. The CDR3 reads CASSISAGLSYEQYF. The CDR3, as DNA: TGTGCCAGTAGTATCTCAGCGGGGCTTTCCTACGAGCAGTACTTC.

The chain uses TRBV6-6 and TRBJ1-4; D unresolved. CDR3 length: 11 residues. V dropped 5 bases and J dropped 8 bases, with 6 bases sitting between them. Germline V gene data show CDR1 as MNHNY and CDR2 as SVGAGI (reference sequence). The CDR3 nucleotides read TGTGCCAGCAGTCCTCGGGAAAAACTGTTTTTT. This gives the protein CASSPREKLFF.

This chain links TRBV2 with TRBJ1-3, with 12 positions matching TRBD1. With V trimmed by 3 bases and J by 3 bases, 3 bases remained unmatched. Germline CDR1 is SNHLY and CDR2 is FYNNEI. CDR3 length equals 16 residues. The CDR3 nucleotides are TGTGCCAGCAGTGATGGGACAGGGGGCATTGGAAACACCATATATTTT. The encoded protein is CASSDGTGGIGNTIYF.

The V and J genes are TRBV19 and TRBJ1-1, with TRBD1 matching 10 bases. After removal of 1 base from V and 7 bases from J, the junction contained 6 bases not matched to a gene. This CDR3 comprises 15 residues. Looked up from germline, CDR1 is LNHDA and CDR2 is SQIVND (reference sequence). In DNA form, the CDR3 reads TGTGCCAGTAGTATAGCCGGGACAGGGGCGAATGAAGCTTTCTTT. Translation: CASSIAGTGANEAFF.

The chain is built from TRBV6-1 and TRBJ2-2; 7 nucleotides match TRBD2. This CDR3 is 15 amino acids long. From germline, CDR1 is MNHNS and CDR2 SASEGT. After removal of 5 bases from V and 3 bases from J, the junction contained 6 bases not matched to a gene. The CDR3 region is CASSLGGWDTGELFF. In DNA, the CDR3 is TGTGCCAGCAGTCTGGGAGGGTGGGACACCGGGGAGCTGTTTTTT.

The chain has TRBV7-3 and TRBJ1-1; a weak D match, TRBD1 (5 bases). The CDR3 spans 14 residues. Germline CDR1 and CDR2: SGHTA and FQGTGA. Trimming left V 5 bases short and J 1 base short, with 11 bases between. CDR3 DNA sequence: TGTGCCAGCAGCCCAGCGGGGGGGAACACTGAAGCTTTCTTT. This translates into CASSPAGGNTEAFF.

This clone has only a few counts. The rearrangement joins TRBV6-6 to TRBJ2-5; D ambiguous. Germline V CDR1 and CDR2: MNHNY, SVGAGI (reference sequence). The CDR3 is 13 residues long. V lost 5 bases to trimming and J lost 5 bases, with 12 bases between them. The CDR3 loop is CASSATVMETQYF. The CDR3 DNA sequence: TGTGCCAGCAGTGCCACAGTGATGGAGACCCAGTACTTC.

The rearrangement links TRBV11-2 to TRBJ1-1; 7 bases align to TRBD1. Germline loops: CDR1 SGHAT, CDR2 FQNNGV. This CDR3 is 16 amino acids long. V was clipped by 5 bases and J by 4 bases; unmatched bases: 13. The chain's CDR3 is CASSVAPTGVTTEAFF. CDR3 DNA sequence: TGTGCCAGCAGCGTAGCCCCAACAGGGGTGACCACTGAAGCTTTCTTT.

This clone came up a few times. The CDR3 bases are TGCGCCAGCAGCCCAGACAGGGGCTATACTGAAGCTTTCTTT. This codes for CASSPDRGYTEAFF. The chain uses TRBV5-1 and TRBJ1-1; TRBD1 agrees at 8 bases. CDR1 and CDR2 (germline): SGHRS, YFSETQ. CDR3 length: 14 amino acids. The V gene end was trimmed by 4 bases and the J gene end by 5 bases; junction bases not matched to a gene: 7.

The gene calls are TRBV9 and TRBJ2-3; 11 positions match TRBD2. The CDR3 sequence is 16 residues long. Per the germline V gene, CDR1 is SGDLS and CDR2 is YYNGEE. V lost 1 base to trimming and J lost 3 bases; unmatched junction nucleotides: 4. The CDR3 here is CASSVFLAGGTDTQYF. The CDR3 nucleotides are TGTGCCAGCAGCGTATTTCTAGCGGGGGGTACAGATACGCAGTATTTT.

The chain combines TRBV27 with TRBJ2-2; 9 bases map to TRBD2. The V segment lost 10 bases and the J segment 0 bases; nucleotides outside the gene matches: 3. CDR3 size: 14 residues. CDR1 and CDR2 (germline): MNHEY, SMNVEV (reference sequence). CDR3 coding DNA: TGTGCCACCCGACTAGCGGCGAACACCGGGGAGCTGTTTTTT. As protein: CATRLAANTGELFF.

This chain uses TRBV29-1 with TRBJ2-1; TRBD2 is a possible D gene (5 bases). The germline V and J ends were trimmed by 6 bases and 0 bases, with 9 bases remaining between them. CDR3 length equals 13 residues. Germline V gene sequence: CDR1 SQVTM, CDR2 ANQGSEA. The CDR3 here is CSVAESSYNEQFF. CDR3 nucleotides: TGCAGCGTAGCGGAATCCTCCTACAATGAGCAGTTCTTC.

The rearrangement links TRBV4-2 to TRBJ1-1, with 7 bases identical to TRBD1. The germline V gene encodes CDR1 LGHNA and CDR2 YNFKEQ. This CDR3 comprises 14 residues. The ends lost 2 bases at V and 6 bases at J; junction bases unmatched: 6. The CDR3 nucleotides read TGTGCCAGCAGCCAACCGGACAGGCGGGCTGAAGCTTTCTTT. As protein: CASSQPDRRAEAFF.

The chain links TRBV15 to TRBJ1-6; the D is unclear. CDR1 LNHNV and CDR2 YYDKDF come from the germline V gene (reference sequence). The CDR3 length is 15 residues. Trimming shortened V by 3 bases and J by 7 bases, and 13 bases separated the two germline ends. The CDR3 sequence: CATSRAIDGNSPLHF. DNA of the CDR3: TGTGCCACCAGCAGGGCTATAGACGGGAATTCACCCCTCCACTTT. Combining the CDR3 with reference TRBV15 and TRBJ1-6 gives the whole variable domain DAMVIQNPRYQVTQFGKPVTLSCSQTLNHNVMYWYQQKSSQAPKLLFHYYDKDFNNEADTPDNFQSRRPNTSFCFLDIRSPGLGDTAMYLCATSRAIDGNSPLHFGNGTRLTVT.

V gene TRBV5-1 combines with J gene TRBJ1-4; unclear D gene. The V end lost 0 bases, the J end lost 0 bases, and 6 bases lay between the germline ends. Germline loops: CDR1 SGHRS, CDR2 YFSETQ. This CDR3 is built from 15 residues. This chain's CDR3 is CASSLDLATNEKLFF. The CDR3 nucleotides read TGCGCCAGCAGCTTGGATCTTGCAACTAATGAAAAACTGTTTTTT.

This clone was seen only a few times. V and J are TRBV19 and TRBJ2-7; 7 bases map to TRBD1. The CDR3 consists of 11 residues. Germline V gene lookup returns CDR1 LNHDA and CDR2 SQIVND (reference sequence). V shed 8 bases, J shed 6 bases, and the junction held 4 bases outside the gene matches. As DNA, the CDR3 is TGTGCCAGTCGGGCAGGGGGCGAGCAGTACTTC. This codes for CASRAGGEQYF.

The chain recombines TRBV4-3 with TRBJ2-1, with 14 bases matching TRBD2. This CDR3 is built from 16 residues. CDR1 is LGHNA and CDR2 is YSLEER in the germline V gene. V lost 5 bases and J lost 7; bases outside the gene matches: 7. CDR3 loop: CASSGRLAGGLNEQFF. CDR3 nucleotides: TGCGCCAGCAGCGGAAGACTAGCGGGGGGGCTTAATGAGCAGTTCTTC.

This clone was counted once. This chain uses TRBV7-9 with TRBJ2-1, with D possibly matching TRBD1 (6 bases). CDR1 SEHNR and CDR2 FQNEAQ come from the germline V gene (reference sequence). CDR3 size: 14 residues. V was trimmed by 5 bases and J by 4 bases, leaving 12 bases between them. The CDR3 DNA reads TGTGCCAGCAGCCTGGGGGCCCAGTACAATGAGCAGTTCTTC. Its translation is CASSLGAQYNEQFF.

The J gene is TRBJ2-1, the V gene TRBV5-4; 7 positions match TRBD1. The germline gives CDR1 SGHNT, CDR2 YYREEE (reference sequence). The CDR3 covers 14 residues. Germline trimming cut 0 bases from V and 12 bases from J; bases unmatched to any gene: 9. The CDR3, as DNA: TGTGCCAGCAGCTTGGCCGGACAGGCACTCGGGCAGTTCTTC. Its protein is CASSLAGQALGQFF.

The chain employs TRBV6-6 and TRBJ1-1; unclear D gene. The CDR3 is 12 residues long. Looked up from germline, CDR1 is MNHNY and CDR2 is SVGAGI (reference sequence). Trimming took 2 bases from V and 6 from J, leaving 7 bases between them. The chain's CDR3 is CASSYGRAEAFF. The CDR3 DNA sequence: TGTGCCAGCAGTTACGGGAGGGCTGAAGCTTTCTTT.

This clone was picked up a small number of times. The chain couples TRBV27 to TRBJ2-1; 14 bases agree with TRBD2. Germline CDR1 reads MNHEY; CDR2 reads SMNVEV (reference sequence). CDR3 length equals 15 residues. The junction had 2 bases not matched to a gene; V was cut back by 5 bases and J by 5 bases. This chain's CDR3 is CASSPGLAGDNEQFF. CDR3 sequence (DNA): TGTGCCAGCAGTCCGGGACTAGCGGGAGACAATGAGCAGTTCTTC.

CDR3 DNA: TGTGCCAGTAGTATTGCAGGGTTGAATGAGCAGTTCTTC. Its translation is CASSIAGLNEQFF. The gene calls are TRBV19 and TRBJ2-1, with TRBD1 as a possible D gene (5 bases). CDR3 length: 13 residues. The ends were cut back, 3 bases at V and 7 bases at J, with 10 bases in the middle. The germline CDR1 and CDR2 sequences are LNHDA and SQIVND (reference sequence).

The V call is TRBV4-3, the J call TRBJ2-1, with TRBD2 matching 11 bases. The CDR3 has 20 residues. Losses at the gene ends were 0 bases for V and 2 bases for J; bases not matched to a gene: 12. Germline V gives CDR1 LGHNA, CDR2 YSLEER. As DNA, the CDR3 is TGCGCCAGCAGCCAAGAATCGGCTAGCGGGGGGTTTGGGGCCTACAATGAGCAGTTCTTC. This codes for CASSQESASGGFGAYNEQFF.

This clone appeared once. This chain uses TRBV10-1 with TRBJ2-7, with 10 bases that match TRBD1. This CDR3 contains 21 residues. CDR1 WNHNN and CDR2 SYGVQD come from the germline V gene (reference sequence). J gave up 2 bases and V 2 bases, and 21 bases lay outside the gene matches. CDR3 in amino acids: CASSEPRAGTGEIHRTYEQYF. The CDR3 DNA reads as TGCGCCAGCAGTGAGCCTCGTGCCGGGACAGGGGAAATTCATCGCACCTACGAGCAGTACTTC.

The V gene is TRBV6-4, the J gene TRBJ1-5; 8 bases are shared with TRBD1. This CDR3 has 15 amino acids. CDR1 and CDR2 from the germline V gene are MRHNA and SNTAGT. V was pared by 3 bases and J by 10 bases, with 11 bases of the junction left unmatched. The CDR3 sequence is CASSEQGGGSAPQHF. The DNA for the CDR3 is TGTGCCAGCAGTGAACAGGGGGGCGGGTCAGCCCCCCAGCATTTT.